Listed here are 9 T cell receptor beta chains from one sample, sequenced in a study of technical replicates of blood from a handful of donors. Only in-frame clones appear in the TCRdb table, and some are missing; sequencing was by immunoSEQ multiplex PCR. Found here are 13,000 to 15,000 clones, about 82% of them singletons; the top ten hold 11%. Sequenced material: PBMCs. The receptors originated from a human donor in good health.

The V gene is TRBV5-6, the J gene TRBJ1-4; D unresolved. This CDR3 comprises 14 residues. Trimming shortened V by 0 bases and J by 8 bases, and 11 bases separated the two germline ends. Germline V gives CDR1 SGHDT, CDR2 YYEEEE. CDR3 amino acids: CASSLDSFGEKLFF. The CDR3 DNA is TGTGCCAGCAGCTTGGACAGTTTTGGGGAAAAACTGTTTTTT.

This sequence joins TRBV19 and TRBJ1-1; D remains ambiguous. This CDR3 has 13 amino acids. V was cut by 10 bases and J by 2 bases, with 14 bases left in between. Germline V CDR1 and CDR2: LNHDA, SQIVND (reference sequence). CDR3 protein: CATTAGKNTEAFF. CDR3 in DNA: TGTGCCACCACTGCGGGTAAAAACACTGAAGCTTTCTTT.

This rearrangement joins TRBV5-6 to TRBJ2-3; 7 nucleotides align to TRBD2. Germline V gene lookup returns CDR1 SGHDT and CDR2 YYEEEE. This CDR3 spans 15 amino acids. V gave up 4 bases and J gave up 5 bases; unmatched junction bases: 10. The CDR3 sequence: CASSRKTSAGDTQYF. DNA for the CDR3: TGTGCCAGCAGCCGAAAAACTAGCGCCGGAGATACGCAGTATTTT.

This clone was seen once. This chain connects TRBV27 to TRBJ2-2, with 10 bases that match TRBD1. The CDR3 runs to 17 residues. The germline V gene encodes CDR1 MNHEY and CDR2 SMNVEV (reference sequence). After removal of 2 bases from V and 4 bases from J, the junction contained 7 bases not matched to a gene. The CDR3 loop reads CASSLLAGTGVTGELFF. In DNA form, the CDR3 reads TGTGCCAGCAGTTTACTGGCCGGGACAGGGGTCACCGGGGAGCTGTTTTTT.

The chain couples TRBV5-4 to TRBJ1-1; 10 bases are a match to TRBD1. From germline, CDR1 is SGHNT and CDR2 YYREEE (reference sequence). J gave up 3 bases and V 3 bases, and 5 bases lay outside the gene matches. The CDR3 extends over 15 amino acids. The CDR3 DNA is TGTGCCAGCAGCTGGGGGACAGGGGAGGACACTGAAGCTTTCTTT. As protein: CASSWGTGEDTEAFF. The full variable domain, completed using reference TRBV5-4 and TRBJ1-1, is ETGVTQSPTHLIKTRGQQVTLRCSSQSGHNTVSWYQQALGQGPQFIFQYYREEENGRGNFPPRFSGLQFPNYSSELNVNALELDDSALYLCASSWGTGEDTEAFFGQGTRLTVV.

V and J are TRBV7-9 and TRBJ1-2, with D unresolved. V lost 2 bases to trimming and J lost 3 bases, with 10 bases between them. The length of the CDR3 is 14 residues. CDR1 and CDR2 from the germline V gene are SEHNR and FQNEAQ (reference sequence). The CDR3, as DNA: TGTGCCAGCAGCTTACGGGATGGGGACTATGGCTACACCTTC. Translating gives CASSLRDGDYGYTF.

Written as DNA, the CDR3 is TGTGCCAGCTCACCGACAGGGCCCGAGCAGTACTTC. Encoded protein: CASSPTGPEQYF. V gene TRBV18 combines with J gene TRBJ2-7; 7 positions match TRBD1. After removal of 3 bases from V and 6 bases from J, the junction contained 2 bases not matched to a gene. CDR3 length: 12 residues. CDR1 is KGHSH and CDR2 is LQKENI in the germline V gene.

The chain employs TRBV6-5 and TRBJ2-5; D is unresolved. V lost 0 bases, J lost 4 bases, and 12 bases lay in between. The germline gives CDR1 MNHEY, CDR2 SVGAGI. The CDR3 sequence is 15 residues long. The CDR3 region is CASSYSIGLGETQYF. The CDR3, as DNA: TGTGCCAGCAGTTACTCGATCGGGTTGGGAGAGACCCAGTACTTC.

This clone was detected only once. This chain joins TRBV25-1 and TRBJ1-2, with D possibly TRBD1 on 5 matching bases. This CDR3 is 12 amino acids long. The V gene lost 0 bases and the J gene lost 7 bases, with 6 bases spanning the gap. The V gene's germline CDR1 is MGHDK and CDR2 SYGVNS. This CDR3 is CASSEYRAGYTF. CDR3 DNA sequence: TGTGCCAGCAGTGAATACAGGGCTGGCTACACCTTC.